A selection of T cell receptor beta chains follows, all from one sample in a study of blood T cell repertoires in COVID-19. Measured with immunoSEQ multiplex PCR; TCRdb has only the in-frame clones, and not every one. This sample has about 410,000 clones; approximately 91% occur once, and the top ten carry about 1.6%. The sample comprised peripheral blood. These receptors all come from a woman in her forties with COVID-19, enrolled during active disease. Each CDR3 is given with its conserved first and last residue. D genes are given only for firm matches. Clone size is given for some rows only: seen once, a few or many times, or a class if the clone is expanded.

>TRBV12-3/TRBV12-4|-|TRBJ1-2|13|-
TGTGCCAGCAGTTTAGTTACAGGGTATGGCTACACCTTC
CASSLVTGYGYTF
>TRBV14|few|TRBJ1-5|13|-
TGTGCCAGCAGCCCGTGGGAGGCTCAGCCCCAGCATTTT
CASSPWEAQPQHF
>TRBV2|-|TRBJ1-1|14|-
TGTGCCAGTCTCCTCCAGGGGTTGGGCACTGAAGCTTTCTTT
CASLLQGLGTEAFF
>TRBV18|-|TRBJ1-5|15|TRBD1
TGTGCCAGCTCACCAGACAGGGGGACTGGTCAGCCCCAGCATTTT
CASSPDRGTGQPQHF
>TRBV29-1|-|TRBJ2-5|18|TRBD2
TGCAGCGTTTCTCCCAGACTAGCGGGAGGGCCAAGGAGAGAGACCCAGTACTTC
CSVSPRLAGGPRRETQYF
>TRBV28|-|TRBJ1-4|13|-
TGTGCCAGCAGGTCAGGGGCGGCAGAAAAACTGTTTTTT
CASRSGAAEKLFF
>TRBV6-4|-|TRBJ2-6|16|-
TGTGCCAGCAGTGAGCTGGGAGCCTCTGGGGCCAACGTCCTGACTTTC
CASSELGASGANVLTF
>TRBV7-9|-|TRBJ1-1|17|TRBD1
TGTGCCAGCAGCCAAGCTAAGGGGACAGGGTCGATCACTGAAGCTTTCTTT
CASSQAKGTGSITEAFF
>TRBV15|-|TRBJ2-7|14|TRBD2
TGTGCCACCAGCAGAGAGACTAGCGTGTACGAGCAGTACTTC
CATSRETSVYEQYF
>TRBV28|-|TRBJ1-2|15|-
TGTGCCAGCAGAACCCATGAGCCACGGAACTATGGCTACACCTTC
CASRTHEPRNYGYTF
>TRBV10-3|few|TRBJ1-3|14|-
TGTGCCATCAGCGACGGGAGCTCTGGAAACACCATATATTTT
CAISDGSSGNTIYF
>TRBV27|-|TRBJ2-2|14|-
TGTGCCAGCAGTCCCAGGCGGGGTTCCGGGGAGCTGTTTTTT
CASSPRRGSGELFF
>TRBV9|-|TRBJ2-3|16|-
TGTGCCAGCACCTCTGGCGGAAGCTTTATCACAGATACGCAGTATTTT
CASTSGGSFITDTQYF
>TRBV18|-|TRBJ2-7|14|-
TGTGCCAGCTCACTAAAAGCCACAGCCGACGAGCAGTACTTC
CASSLKATADEQYF
>TRBV27|-|TRBJ1-1|15|TRBD1
TGTGCCAGCAGTAGAAACCGGGACAGGAACACTGAAGCTTTCTTT
CASSRNRDRNTEAFF
>TRBV9|-|TRBJ1-3|15|-
TGTGCCAGCAGCGTCCAGGGTGAAATAGGAAACACCATATATTTT
CASSVQGEIGNTIYF
>TRBV27|-|TRBJ2-7|15|TRBD1
TGTGCCAGCAGTTCACCGGGACAGGGTTTATACGAGCAGTACTTC
CASSSPGQGLYEQYF
>TRBV18|-|TRBJ2-1|12|-
TGTGCCAGCTCCCCCACGGGGAATGAGCAGTTCTTC
CASSPTGNEQFF
>TRBV10-3|-|TRBJ2-4|17|TRBD2
TGTGCCATCAGTAGGACTAGCGGGAACCTAGCCAAAAACATTCAGTACTTC
CAISRTSGNLAKNIQYF
>TRBV2|-|TRBJ2-1|14|TRBD2
TGTGCCAGTGTCGAGACTAGCGGGAACAATGAGCAGTTCTTC
CASVETSGNNEQFF
>TRBV7-2|-|TRBJ1-1|13|-
TGTGCCAGCAGCAGAACAGTGAACACTGAAGCTTTCTTT
CASSRTVNTEAFF
>TRBV5-1|-|TRBJ2-7|15|-
TGCGCCAGCAGCTTAGAAACCGGACAGTACCTTGAGCAGTACTTC
CASSLETGQYLEQYF
>TRBV9|-|TRBJ1-4|15|-
TGTGCCAGCAGTCTTACCGACAGCTATAATGAAAAACTGTTTTTT
CASSLTDSYNEKLFF
>TRBV27|-|TRBJ1-2|14|-
TGTGCCAGCAGTTTGGGTGGCAGGGCCTCTAGCTACACCTTC
CASSLGGRASSYTF
>TRBV7-8|-|TRBJ1-1|15|TRBD1
TGTGCCAGCAGCTTAAGGGACAGGGGGCTCACTGAAGCTTTCTTT
CASSLRDRGLTEAFF
>TRBV29-1|-|TRBJ1-1|13|-
TGCAGCTCCTCTCAGGGAACCAACACTGAAGCTTTCTTT
CSSSQGTNTEAFF
>TRBV11-1|-|TRBJ2-1|14|TRBD2
TGTGCCAGCAGGGGGGGGAGGATGTACAATGAGCAGTTCTTC
CASRGGRMYNEQFF
>TRBV5-5|-|TRBJ2-1|15|TRBD2
TGTGCCAGCAGCTTCCTAGCGGGGGAGTACAATGAGCAGTTCTTC
CASSFLAGEYNEQFF
>TRBV7-2|-|TRBJ1-2|15|-
TGTGCCAGCAGCTTAGTAGGTCAGACTTACTATGGCTACACCTTC
CASSLVGQTYYGYTF
>TRBV6-5|-|TRBJ2-2|15|-
TGTGCCAGCAGTTACTCCCCGACAGGCACCGGGGAGCTGTTTTTT
CASSYSPTGTGELFF
>TRBV29-1|-|TRBJ2-2|15|TRBD2
TGCAGCGTGGAAACTAGCGGGAGGAACACCGGGGAGCTGTTTTTT
CSVETSGRNTGELFF
>TRBV6-4|-|TRBJ2-7|14|-
TGTGCCAGCAGTCCACAGGCAGGGACCTACGAGCAGTACTTC
CASSPQAGTYEQYF
>TRBV6-6|-|TRBJ1-6|15|TRBD1
TGTGCCAGCAGTAAAGGACAGGGGTATAATTCACCCCTCCACTTT
CASSKGQGYNSPLHF
>TRBV15|once|TRBJ1-1|16|TRBD1
TGTGCCACCAGCTTAGACAGGGGCCATGGTGACACTGAAGCTTTCTTT
CATSLDRGHGDTEAFF
>TRBV5-1|-|TRBJ2-3|16|-
TGCGCCAGCGCCGGGGGCCCTAGCGGTTTCACAGATACGCAGTATTTT
CASAGGPSGFTDTQYF
>TRBV6-5|many|TRBJ1-1|14|-
TGTGCCAGCAGTCCGACGACAGAGAACACTGAAGCTTTCTTT
CASSPTTENTEAFF
>TRBV27|few|TRBJ1-6|15|-
TGTGCCAGCAGTTCTCCCGGGGGGGTGGGTTCACCCCTCCACTTT
CASSSPGGVGSPLHF
>TRBV6-2/TRBV6-3|-|TRBJ1-3|15|-
TGTGCCAGCAGTTACTCTAGGACAATCCGAAACACCATATATTTT
CASSYSRTIRNTIYF
>TRBV9|-|TRBJ1-6|17|TRBD1
TGTGCCAGCAGCGTAGGGGGACAGGCCATTAGGGATTCACCCCTCCACTTT
CASSVGGQAIRDSPLHF
>TRBV6-6|-|TRBJ1-6|18|TRBD1
TGTGCCAGCAGTCCATCCGGGACAGGGGCACTTTTGGGTTCACCCCTCCACTTT
CASSPSGTGALLGSPLHF